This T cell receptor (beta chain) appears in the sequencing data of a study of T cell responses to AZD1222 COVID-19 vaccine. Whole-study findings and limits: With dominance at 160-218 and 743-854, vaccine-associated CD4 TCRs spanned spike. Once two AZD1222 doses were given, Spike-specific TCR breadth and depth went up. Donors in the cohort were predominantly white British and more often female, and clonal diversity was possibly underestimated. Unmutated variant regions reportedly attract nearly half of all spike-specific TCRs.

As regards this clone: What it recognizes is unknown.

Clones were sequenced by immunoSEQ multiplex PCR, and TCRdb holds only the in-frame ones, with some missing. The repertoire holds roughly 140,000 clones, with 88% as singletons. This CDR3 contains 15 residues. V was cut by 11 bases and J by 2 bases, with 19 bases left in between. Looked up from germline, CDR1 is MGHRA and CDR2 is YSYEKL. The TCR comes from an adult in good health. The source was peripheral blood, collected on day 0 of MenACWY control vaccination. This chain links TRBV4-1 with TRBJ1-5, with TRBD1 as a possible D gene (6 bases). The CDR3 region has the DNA TGCGCCTGCGGAATCCCAGGGGAGGGCAATCAGCCCCAGCATTTT. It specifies CACGIPGEGNQPQHF.